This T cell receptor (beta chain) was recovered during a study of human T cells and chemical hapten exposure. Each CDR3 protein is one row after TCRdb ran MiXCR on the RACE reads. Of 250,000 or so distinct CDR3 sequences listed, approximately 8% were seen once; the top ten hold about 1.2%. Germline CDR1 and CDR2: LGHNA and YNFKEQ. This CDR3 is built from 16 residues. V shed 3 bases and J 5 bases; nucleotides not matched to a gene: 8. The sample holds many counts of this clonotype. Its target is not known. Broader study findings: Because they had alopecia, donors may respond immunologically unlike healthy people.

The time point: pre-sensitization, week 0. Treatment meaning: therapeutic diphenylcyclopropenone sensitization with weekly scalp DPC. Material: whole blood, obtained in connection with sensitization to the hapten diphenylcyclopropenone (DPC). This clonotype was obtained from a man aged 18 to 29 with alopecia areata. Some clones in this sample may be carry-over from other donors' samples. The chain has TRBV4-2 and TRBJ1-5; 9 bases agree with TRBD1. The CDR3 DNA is TGTGCCAGCAGCCATAAATTTGACAGGGGGTATCAGCCCCAGCATTTT. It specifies CASSHKFDRGYQPQHF.